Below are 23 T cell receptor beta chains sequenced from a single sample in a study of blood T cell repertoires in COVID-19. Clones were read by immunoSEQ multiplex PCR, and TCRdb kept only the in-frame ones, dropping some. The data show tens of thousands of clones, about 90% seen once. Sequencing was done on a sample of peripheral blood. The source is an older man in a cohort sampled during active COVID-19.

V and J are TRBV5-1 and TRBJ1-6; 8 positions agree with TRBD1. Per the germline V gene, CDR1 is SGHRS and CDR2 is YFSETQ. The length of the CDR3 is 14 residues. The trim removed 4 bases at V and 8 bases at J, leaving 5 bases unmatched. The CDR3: CASSPDREDSPLHF. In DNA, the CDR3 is TGCGCCAGCAGCCCGGACAGGGAGGATTCACCCCTCCACTTT.

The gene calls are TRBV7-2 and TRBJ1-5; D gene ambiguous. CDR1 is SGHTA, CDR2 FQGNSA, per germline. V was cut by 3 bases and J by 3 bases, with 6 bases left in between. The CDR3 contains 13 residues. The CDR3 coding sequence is TGTGCCAGCAGCTTCGGTTTCAATCAGCCCCAGCATTTT. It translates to CASSFGFNQPQHF.

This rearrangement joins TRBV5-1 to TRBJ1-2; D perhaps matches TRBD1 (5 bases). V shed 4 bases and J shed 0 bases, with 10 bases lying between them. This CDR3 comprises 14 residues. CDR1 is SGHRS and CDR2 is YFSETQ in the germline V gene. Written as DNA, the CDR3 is TGCGCCAGCAGCCCCGGGGGTGCTAACTATGGCTACACCTTC. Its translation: CASSPGGANYGYTF. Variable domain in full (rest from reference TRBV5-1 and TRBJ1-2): KAGVTQTPRYLIKTRGQQVTLSCSPISGHRSVSWYQQTPGQGLQFLFEYFSETQRNKGNFPGRFSGRQFSNSRSEMNVSTLELGDSALYLCASSPGGANYGYTFGSGTRLTVV.

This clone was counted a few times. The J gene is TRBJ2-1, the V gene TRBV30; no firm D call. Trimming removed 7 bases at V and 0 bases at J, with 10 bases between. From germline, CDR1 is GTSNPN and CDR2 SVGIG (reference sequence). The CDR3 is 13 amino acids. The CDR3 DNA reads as TGTGCCTCAAGACACCTCTCCTACAATGAGCAGTTCTTC. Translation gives CASRHLSYNEQFF.

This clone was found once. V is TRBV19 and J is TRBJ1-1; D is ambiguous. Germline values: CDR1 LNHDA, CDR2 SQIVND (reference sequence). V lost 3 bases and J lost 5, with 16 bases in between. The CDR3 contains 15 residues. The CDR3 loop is CASSIPASTGTEAFF. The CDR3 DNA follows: TGTGCCAGTAGTATCCCGGCGTCCACGGGGACTGAAGCTTTCTTT.

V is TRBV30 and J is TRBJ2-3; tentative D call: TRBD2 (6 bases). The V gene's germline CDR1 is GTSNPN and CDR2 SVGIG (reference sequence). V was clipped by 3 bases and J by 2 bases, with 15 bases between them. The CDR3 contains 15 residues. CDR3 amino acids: CAWSPLAGHTDTQYF. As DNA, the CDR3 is TGTGCCTGGAGCCCACTGGCGGGGCACACAGATACGCAGTATTTT. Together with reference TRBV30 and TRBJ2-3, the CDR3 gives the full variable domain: SQTIHQWPATLVQPVGSPLSLECTVEGTSNPNLYWYRQAAGRGLQLLFYSVGIGQISSEVPQNLSASRPQDRQFILSSKKLLLSDSGFYLCAWSPLAGHTDTQYFGPGTRLTVL.

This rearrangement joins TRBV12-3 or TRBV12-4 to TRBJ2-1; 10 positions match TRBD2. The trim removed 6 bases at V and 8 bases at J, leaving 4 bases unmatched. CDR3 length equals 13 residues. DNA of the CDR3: TGTGCCAGCAGGGCTAGCGGGGGCTATGAGCAGTTCTTC. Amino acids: CASRASGGYEQFF.

The CDR3 coding sequence is TGTGCCAGCAGCTCGACAGGGACTAGCAATCAGCCCCAGCATTTT. Protein product: CASSSTGTSNQPQHF. The chain carries TRBV7-2 and TRBJ1-5, with 7 bases that match TRBD1. CDR1 and CDR2 (germline): SGHTA, FQGNSA. The CDR3 has 15 amino acids. V shed 4 bases and J 0 bases; nucleotides not matched to a gene: 3.

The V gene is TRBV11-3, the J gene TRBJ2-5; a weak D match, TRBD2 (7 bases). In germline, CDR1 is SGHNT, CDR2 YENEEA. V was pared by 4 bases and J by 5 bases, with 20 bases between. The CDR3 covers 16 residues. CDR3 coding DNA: TGTGCCAGCAGCTCGAACACTGGGGGGGGCGCGGAGACCCAGTACTTC. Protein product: CASSSNTGGGAETQYF.

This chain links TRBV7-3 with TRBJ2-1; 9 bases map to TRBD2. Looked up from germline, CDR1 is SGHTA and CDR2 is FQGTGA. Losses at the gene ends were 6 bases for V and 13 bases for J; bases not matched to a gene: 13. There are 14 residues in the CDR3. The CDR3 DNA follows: TGTGCCAGCAGTTTGATAGCGGGAGTAACCGGCCAGTTCTTC. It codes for CASSLIAGVTGQFF.

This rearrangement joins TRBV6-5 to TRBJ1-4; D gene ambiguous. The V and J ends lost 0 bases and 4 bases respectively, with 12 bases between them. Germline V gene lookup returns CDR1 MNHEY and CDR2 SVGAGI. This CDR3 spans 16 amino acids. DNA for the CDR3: TGTGCCAGCAGTTACTCGAACCTGGCAAATAATGAAAAACTGTTTTTT. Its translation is CASSYSNLANNEKLFF.

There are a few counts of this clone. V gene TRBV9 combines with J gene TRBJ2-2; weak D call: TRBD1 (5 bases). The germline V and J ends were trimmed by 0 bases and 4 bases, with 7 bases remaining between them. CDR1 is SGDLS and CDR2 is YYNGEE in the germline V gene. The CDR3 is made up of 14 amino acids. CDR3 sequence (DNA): TGTGCCAGCAGCGTAGGGACATTCACCGGGGAGCTGTTTTTT. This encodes CASSVGTFTGELFF.

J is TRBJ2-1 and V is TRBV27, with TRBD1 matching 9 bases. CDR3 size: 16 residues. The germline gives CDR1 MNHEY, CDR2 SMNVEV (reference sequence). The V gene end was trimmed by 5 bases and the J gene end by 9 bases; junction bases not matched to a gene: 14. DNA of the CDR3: TGTGCCAGCAGTCATCCAACCGGGACAGGGATCGGTGAGCAGTTCTTC. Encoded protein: CASSHPTGTGIGEQFF.

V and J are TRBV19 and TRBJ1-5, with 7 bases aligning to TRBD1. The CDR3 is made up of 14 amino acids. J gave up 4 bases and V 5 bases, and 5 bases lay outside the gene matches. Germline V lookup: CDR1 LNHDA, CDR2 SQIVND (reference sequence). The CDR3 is CASSLGQVNQPQHF. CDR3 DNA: TGTGCCAGTAGTCTCGGACAGGTTAATCAGCCCCAGCATTTT.

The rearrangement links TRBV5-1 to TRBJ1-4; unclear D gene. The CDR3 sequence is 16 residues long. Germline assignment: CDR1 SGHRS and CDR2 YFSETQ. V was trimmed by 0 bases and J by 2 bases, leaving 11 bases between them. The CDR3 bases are TGCGCCAGCAGCTTGGCCGGGGAAGGGACTAATGAAAAACTGTTTTTT. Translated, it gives CASSLAGEGTNEKLFF.

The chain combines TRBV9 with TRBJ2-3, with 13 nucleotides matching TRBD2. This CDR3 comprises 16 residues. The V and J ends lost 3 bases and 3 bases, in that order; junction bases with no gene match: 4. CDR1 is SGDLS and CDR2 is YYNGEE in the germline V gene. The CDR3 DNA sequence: TGTGCCAGCAGCGGACTAGCGGGAGGAGGGACAGATACGCAGTATTTT. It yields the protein CASSGLAGGGTDTQYF.

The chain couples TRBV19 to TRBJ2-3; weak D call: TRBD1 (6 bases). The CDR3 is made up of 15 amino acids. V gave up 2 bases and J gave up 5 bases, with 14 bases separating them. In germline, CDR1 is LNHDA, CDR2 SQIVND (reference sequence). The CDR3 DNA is TGTGCCAGTAGTATACGCGGCAGGGGTCAAGATACGCAGTATTTT. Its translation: CASSIRGRGQDTQYF.

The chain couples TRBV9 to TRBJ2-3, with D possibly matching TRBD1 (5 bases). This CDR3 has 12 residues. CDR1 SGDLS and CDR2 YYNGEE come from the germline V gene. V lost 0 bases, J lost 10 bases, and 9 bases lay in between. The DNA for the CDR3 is TGTGCCAGCAGCGTAGTTAGGGGTGCGCAGTATTTT. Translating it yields CASSVVRGAQYF. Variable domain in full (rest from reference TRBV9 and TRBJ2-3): DSGVTQTPKHLITATGQRVTLRCSPRSGDLSVYWYQQSLDQGLQFLIQYYNGEERAKGNILERFSAQQFPDLHSELNLSSLELGDSALYFCASSVVRGAQYFGPGTRLTVL.

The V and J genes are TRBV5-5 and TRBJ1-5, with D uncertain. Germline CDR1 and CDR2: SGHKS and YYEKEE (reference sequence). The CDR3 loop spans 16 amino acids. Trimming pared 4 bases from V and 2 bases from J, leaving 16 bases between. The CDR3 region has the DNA TGTGCCAGCAGCCATCGTGCCGGGGATGGCAATCAGCCCCAGCATTTT. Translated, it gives CASSHRAGDGNQPQHF.

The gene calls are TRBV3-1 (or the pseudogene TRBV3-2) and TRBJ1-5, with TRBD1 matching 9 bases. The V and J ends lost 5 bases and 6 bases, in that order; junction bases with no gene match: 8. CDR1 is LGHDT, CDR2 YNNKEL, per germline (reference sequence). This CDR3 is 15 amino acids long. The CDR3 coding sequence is TGTGCCAGCAGCTCCACAGGGGGCGGAGGTCAGCCCCAGCATTTT. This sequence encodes CASSSTGGGGQPQHF.

The chain's CDR3 is CASSPDSLAEAFF. CDR3 DNA sequence: TGTGCCAGCTCACCGGACAGTTTAGCTGAAGCTTTCTTT. The rearrangement joins TRBV18 to TRBJ1-1; TRBD1 might be the D (6 bases). V was trimmed by 3 bases and J by 6 bases, leaving 11 bases between them. The CDR3 totals 13 residues. Germline V gene lookup returns CDR1 KGHSH and CDR2 LQKENI. The entire variable domain, with the rest obtained from reference TRBV18 and TRBJ1-1, is as follows: NAGVMQNPRHLVRRRGQEARLRCSPMKGHSHVYWYRQLPEEGLKFMVYLQKENIIDESGMPKERFSAEFPKEGPSILRIQQVVRGDSAAYFCASSPDSLAEAFFGQGTRLTVV.

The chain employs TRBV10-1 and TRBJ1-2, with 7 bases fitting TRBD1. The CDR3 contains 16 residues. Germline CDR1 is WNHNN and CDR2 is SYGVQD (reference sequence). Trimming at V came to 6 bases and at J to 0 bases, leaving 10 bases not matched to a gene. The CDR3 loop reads CASSGPPQGANYGYTF. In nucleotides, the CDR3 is TGCGCCAGCAGCGGTCCCCCCCAGGGGGCTAACTATGGCTACACCTTC.

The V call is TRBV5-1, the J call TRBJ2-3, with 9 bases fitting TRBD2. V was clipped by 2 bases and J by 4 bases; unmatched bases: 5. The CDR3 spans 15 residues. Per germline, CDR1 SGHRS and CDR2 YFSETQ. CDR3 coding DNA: TGCGCCAGCAGCTTTAGCGGGAGAGGGGCAGATACGCAGTATTTT. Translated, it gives CASSFSGRGADTQYF.